Listed below are T cell receptor beta chains from one sample, sequenced in a study of blood T cell repertoires in COVID-19. Profiling relied on immunoSEQ multiplex PCR, and the TCRdb table lists in-frame clones only, not all of them. The data hold 55,000 to 85,000 clones, with more than 65% observed a single time. Sequencing input: peripheral blood. The receptors originated from a woman between 70 and 85 years old with acute or convalescent COVID-19. Both conserved end residues are part of each CDR3. Not all rows give a size; the values are once, few, many and, for expanded clones, a class.

TRBJ2-6,few,17,TRBV11-2,CASSLRDRMSGANVLTF
TRBJ2-7,NA,14,TRBV19,CASSIRDRDHEQYF
TRBJ1-4,NA,15,TRBV28,CASSPLGPTNEKLFF
TRBJ1-1,NA,14,TRBV23-1,CASSPSAGEKEAFF
TRBJ1-2,few,15,TRBV6-5,CASSYSQGANYGYTF
TRBJ2-5,NA,15,TRBV5-1,CASSGGTDTTETQYF
TRBJ2-7,NA,13,TRBV18,CASSPTSSYEQYF
TRBJ1-2,NA,17,TRBV10-3,CAISESTGGDGNYGYTF
TRBJ2-7,NA,14,TRBV27,CASSLDRGAYEQYF
TRBJ1-3,NA,13,TRBV7-2,CASRIEAGNTIYF
TRBJ1-5,NA,15,TRBV7-3,CASSLTGGSNQPQHF
TRBJ1-2,once,17,TRBV10-1,CASSEMAGMAGNYGYTF
TRBJ1-4,NA,14,TRBV5-1,CASGRDGSDEKLFF
TRBJ2-3,NA,17,TRBV5-1,CASSPENRGLRTDTQYF
TRBJ2-3,once,16,TRBV7-2,CASSMTSGSRTDTQYF
TRBJ2-3,NA,15,TRBV29-1,CSVEGGGAGTDTQYF
TRBJ2-7,NA,15,TRBV5-1,CASSPRQGAAYEQYF
TRBJ2-5,few,15,TRBV7-9,CASSLGFGVGETQYF
TRBJ1-1,NA,14,TRBV6-5,CASSYSWRDTEAFF
TRBJ1-2,NA,12,TRBV19,CASSPGFYGYTF
TRBJ2-1,few,14,TRBV2,CASSGLWGDNEQFF
TRBJ2-7,NA,16,TRBV5-1,CASSLAGTGGIYEQYF
TRBJ2-3,NA,14,TRBV19,CASSPGGSQDTQYF
TRBJ2-5,NA,16,TRBV5-8,CASSLGRGPYQETQYF
TRBJ1-2,NA,18,TRBV19,CASSRDRGRVLGGYGYTF
TRBJ1-1,NA,16,TRBV3-1/TRBV3-2,CASSQAPGGRRTEAFF
TRBJ1-3,NA,13,TRBV5-4,CASKRGGGNTIYF
TRBJ2-7,NA,15,TRBV3-1/TRBV3-2,CASSRKGQGLHEQYF
TRBJ2-5,NA,15,TRBV3-1/TRBV3-2,CASSQALALQETQYF
TRBJ2-5,once,15,TRBV30,CAWSVGGREWETQYF
TRBJ1-5,NA,15,TRBV24-1,CATSDPLDIFQPQHF
TRBJ2-6,NA,17,TRBV11-2,CASSLVSGVNGANVLTF
TRBJ2-7,NA,12,TRBV27,CASKGRVYEQYF
TRBJ2-1,once,16,TRBV5-1,CASSLVLETLYNEQFF
TRBJ1-2,NA,14,TRBV7-9,CASPGDRGNYGYTF
TRBJ1-1,few,15,TRBV11-2,CASSLGQALNTEAFF
TRBJ1-2,NA,13,TRBV18,CASSPEVNYGYTF
TRBJ2-7,NA,15,TRBV11-2,CASSLDMEGRYEQYF
TRBJ1-5,NA,13,TRBV5-4,CASSSEGFGPQHF
TRBJ1-5,NA,13,TRBV7-7,CASSFDSNQPQHF
TRBJ1-4,NA,17,TRBV27,CASSTRSYTATNEKLFF
TRBJ2-1,NA,14,TRBV9,CASSVTSGRVEQFF
TRBJ1-6,NA,15,TRBV25-1,CASGGDRGPFAPLHF
TRBJ1-1,NA,15,TRBV10-3,CAIRQTGGGELGAFF
TRBJ2-5,NA,14,TRBV30,CAWSVSGAGETQYF
TRBJ2-1,NA,15,TRBV14,CASSPLAGGYNEQFF
TRBJ2-5,NA,15,TRBV7-7,CASSPVEGTQETQYF
TRBJ1-5,once,16,TRBV30,CAWSGPGQGNNQPQHF
TRBJ2-3,NA,16,TRBV9,CASSVVGGVSTDTQYF
TRBJ2-3,NA,13,TRBV6-6,CASRDTSTDTQYF
TRBJ1-4,NA,15,TRBV7-2,CASSESGTDNEKLFF
TRBJ1-2,NA,15,TRBV5-4,CASSLDRSVLGGYTF